These 17 T cell receptor beta chains came from one sample sequenced in a study of blood T cell repertoires in COVID-19. Profiled with immunoSEQ multiplex PCR; TCRdb holds only in-frame clones, not every one. The sample contains fewer than 250,000 clones, about 83% of which appear only once. Input material: peripheral blood. The receptor source for this set is a human donor in a cohort sampled during active COVID-19.

The chain couples TRBV18 to TRBJ2-2; 9 bases are a match to TRBD2. Germline CDR1 reads KGHSH; CDR2 reads LQKENI. CDR3 length: 18 residues. V shed 4 bases and J 4 bases; nucleotides not matched to a gene: 13. CDR3 bases: TGTGCCAGCTCACTTCAAATTAGCGGGAGTCGTGGCACCGGGGAGCTGTTTTTT. Its translation is CASSLQISGSRGTGELFF.

The CDR3, as DNA: TGCGCCAGCAGCTTCAATGACATACACTATGGCTACACCTTC. This translates into CASSFNDIHYGYTF. The J gene is TRBJ1-2, the V gene TRBV5-1; D unresolved. Deletions cut 2 bases from V and 3 bases from J, with 11 bases between. CDR1 is SGHRS, CDR2 YFSETQ, per germline. There are 14 residues in the CDR3. The variable domain in full, completed from reference TRBV5-1 and TRBJ1-2, reads KAGVTQTPRYLIKTRGQQVTLSCSPISGHRSVSWYQQTPGQGLQFLFEYFSETQRNKGNFPGRFSGRQFSNSRSEMNVSTLELGDSALYLCASSFNDIHYGYTFGSGTRLTVV.

The chain uses TRBV7-3 and TRBJ1-2; 7 bases map to TRBD1. With 1 base clipped from V and 8 bases from J, the junction kept 13 bases outside the gene matches. The germline V gene encodes CDR1 SGHTA and CDR2 FQGTGA. The CDR3 totals 16 residues. The CDR3 coding sequence is TGTGCCAGCAGCTTAAAAGGACCGGGTAGGGGGCTAGGCTACACCTTC. This gives the protein CASSLKGPGRGLGYTF.

CDR3 nucleotides: TGTGCCAGCAGTTTAATCAGGGGCAATCAGCCCCAGCATTTT. Protein product: CASSLIRGNQPQHF. V and J are TRBV27 and TRBJ1-5; a possible D gene is TRBD1 (5 bases). V shed 2 bases and J shed 2 bases, with 7 bases lying between them. Germline V lookup: CDR1 MNHEY, CDR2 SMNVEV (reference sequence). This CDR3 has 14 amino acids.

The CDR3 DNA sequence: TGTGCCAGCAGCTGGGACTCCAGGGGGACTGAAGCTTTCTTT. Protein product: CASSWDSRGTEAFF. The chain has TRBV6-5 and TRBJ1-1; 7 bases match TRBD1. Germline V gene data show CDR1 as MNHEY and CDR2 as SVGAGI. J gave up 5 bases and V 6 bases, and 9 bases lay outside the gene matches. The CDR3 length is 14 residues.

The genes are TRBV27 and TRBJ2-2; no firm D call. Germline CDR1 and CDR2: MNHEY and SMNVEV (reference sequence). The CDR3 is 14 residues long. Between the trimmed V and J ends, which lost 5 bases and 3 bases, there was a span of 10 bases. CDR3 residues: CASSRKRDTGELFF. The CDR3 nucleotides read TGTGCCAGCAGTCGTAAACGGGACACCGGGGAGCTGTTTTTT.

The CDR3 protein is CASRDRGSYEQYF. For the CDR3, the DNA is TGTGCCAGCAGGGACAGGGGTTCCTACGAGCAGTACTTC. V gene TRBV6-5 combines with J gene TRBJ2-7; 9 positions match TRBD1. Germline V CDR1 and CDR2: MNHEY, SVGAGI. The CDR3 length is 13 residues. V lost 6 bases and J lost 1; bases outside the gene matches: 1.

This chain uses TRBV7-9 with TRBJ2-7; D is possibly TRBD1 (6 bases). The CDR3 runs to 14 residues. CDR1 is SEHNR, CDR2 FQNEAQ, per germline (reference sequence). Trimming removed 2 bases at V and 3 bases at J, with 11 bases between. As DNA, the CDR3 is TGTGCCAGCAGCTTACCCATACAGGGCTACGAGCAGTACTTC. Protein product: CASSLPIQGYEQYF. Variable domain in full (rest from reference TRBV7-9 and TRBJ2-7): DTGVSQNPRHKITKRGQNVTFRCDPISEHNRLYWYRQTLGQGPEFLTYFQNEAQLEKSRLLSDRFSAERPKGSFSTLEIQRTEQGDSAMYLCASSLPIQGYEQYFGPGTRLTVT.

J is TRBJ2-1 and V is TRBV29-1; 7 bases align to TRBD2. The junction had 4 bases not matched to a gene; V was cut back by 3 bases and J by 5 bases. The CDR3 loop spans 13 amino acids. CDR1 and CDR2 from the germline V gene are SQVTM and ANQGSEA. The CDR3, as DNA: TGCAGCGTTGACAGGGAGGGCAACAATGAGCAGTTCTTC. It is translated as CSVDREGNNEQFF.

This sequence joins TRBV30 and TRBJ1-5; D gene ambiguous. CDR3 length: 11 residues. V was shortened by 5 bases and J by 4 bases, with 6 bases between the two germline ends. The germline gives CDR1 GTSNPN, CDR2 SVGIG (reference sequence). The CDR3 nucleotides read TGTGCCTGGGGATTAAATCAGCCCCAGCATTTT. It specifies CAWGLNQPQHF.

This clone was seen many times. Other DNA sequences of this sample code for an identical CDR3. V gene TRBV19 combines with J gene TRBJ2-7; D remains ambiguous. CDR1 LNHDA and CDR2 SQIVND come from the germline V gene (reference sequence). V gave up 1 base and J gave up 3 bases, with 4 bases separating them. The CDR3 has 12 residues. The CDR3 coding sequence is TGTGCCAGTAGTATAGCGGGCTACGAGCAGTACTTC. Amino acids: CASSIAGYEQYF.

In DNA form, the CDR3 reads TGCGCCAGCACCTTCAGGGGGCTCGATGGGGAGCTGTTTTTT. Amino acid sequence: CASTFRGLDGELFF. This sequence joins TRBV5-1 and TRBJ2-2; 8 nucleotides line up with TRBD1. The germline gives CDR1 SGHRS, CDR2 YFSETQ. The CDR3 runs to 14 residues. Trimming removed 6 bases from V and 8 bases from J; junction bases left unmatched: 9.

V and J are TRBV4-2 and TRBJ2-1; 8 bases align to TRBD2. The CDR3 is made up of 14 amino acids. Unmatched junction bases numbered 3, after V lost 1 base and J lost 7 bases. Looked up from germline, CDR1 is LGHNA and CDR2 is YNFKEQ. The CDR3 sequence: CASSQAGTRNEQFF. CDR3 nucleotides: TGTGCCAGCAGCCAAGCCGGGACTAGAAATGAGCAGTTCTTC.

The chain is built from TRBV11-2 and TRBJ1-5, with TRBD1 matching over 9 bases. J lost 0 bases, V lost 0 bases, and 12 bases had no gene match. The CDR3 loop spans 20 amino acids. Germline assignment: CDR1 SGHAT and CDR2 FQNNGV. CDR3 in amino acids: CASSLDARGQGFYSNQPQHF. The CDR3 DNA sequence: TGTGCCAGCAGCTTAGACGCTCGCGGACAGGGGTTTTATAGCAATCAGCCCCAGCATTTT.

The chain is built from TRBV18 and TRBJ1-1; 7 bases are shared with TRBD1. The CDR3 covers 15 residues. J lost 1 base, V lost 0 bases, and 2 bases had no gene match. Germline V CDR1 and CDR2: KGHSH, LQKENI. Here the CDR3 DNA reads TGTGCCAGCTCACCACCAGGGGGCAAGAACACTGAAGCTTTCTTT. Amino acids: CASSPPGGKNTEAFF.

The rearrangement uses TRBV5-1 and TRBJ2-5, with 9 bases lining up with TRBD1. This CDR3 has 15 amino acids. The V gene's germline CDR1 is SGHRS and CDR2 YFSETQ. With 4 bases clipped from V and 1 base from J, the junction kept 5 bases outside the gene matches. CDR3 region: CASSQQGAPQETQYF. DNA of the CDR3: TGCGCCAGCAGCCAACAGGGGGCCCCCCAAGAGACCCAGTACTTC.

This rearrangement joins TRBV12-3 or TRBV12-4 to TRBJ1-2; 10 bases are shared with TRBD1. The J segment lost 7 bases and the V segment lost 6 bases, leaving 5 bases of the junction unmatched. CDR3 size: 13 residues. CDR3 bases: TGTGCCAGCAGGACAGGGGGCGAGAGTGGCTACACCTTC. Translation: CASRTGGESGYTF.